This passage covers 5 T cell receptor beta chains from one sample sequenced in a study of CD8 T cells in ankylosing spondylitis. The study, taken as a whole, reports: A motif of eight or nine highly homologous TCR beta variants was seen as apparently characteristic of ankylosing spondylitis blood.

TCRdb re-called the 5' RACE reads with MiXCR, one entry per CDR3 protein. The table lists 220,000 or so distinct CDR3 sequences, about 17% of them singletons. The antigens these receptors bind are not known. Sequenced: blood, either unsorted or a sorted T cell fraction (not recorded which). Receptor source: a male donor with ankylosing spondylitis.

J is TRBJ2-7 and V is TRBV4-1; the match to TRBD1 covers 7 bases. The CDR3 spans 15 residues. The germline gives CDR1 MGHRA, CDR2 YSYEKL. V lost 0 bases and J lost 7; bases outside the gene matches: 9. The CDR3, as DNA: TGCGCCAGCAGCCAAGAAGAGGGGGCGATAGGGGAGCAGTACTTC. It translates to CASSQEEGAIGEQYF.

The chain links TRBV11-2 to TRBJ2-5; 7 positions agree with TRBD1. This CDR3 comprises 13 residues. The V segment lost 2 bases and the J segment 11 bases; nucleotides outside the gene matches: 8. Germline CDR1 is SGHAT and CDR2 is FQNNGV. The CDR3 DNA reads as TGTGCCAGCAGCTTATATCCAAGGGACAGTCAGTACTTC. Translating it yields CASSLYPRDSQYF.

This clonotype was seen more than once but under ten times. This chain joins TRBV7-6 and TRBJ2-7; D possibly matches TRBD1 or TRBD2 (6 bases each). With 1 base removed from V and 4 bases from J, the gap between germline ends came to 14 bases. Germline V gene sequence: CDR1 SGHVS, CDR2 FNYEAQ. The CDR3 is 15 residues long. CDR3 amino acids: CASSLDTGAGYEQYF. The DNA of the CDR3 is TGTGCCAGCAGCTTAGATACGGGGGCGGGGTACGAGCAGTACTTC.

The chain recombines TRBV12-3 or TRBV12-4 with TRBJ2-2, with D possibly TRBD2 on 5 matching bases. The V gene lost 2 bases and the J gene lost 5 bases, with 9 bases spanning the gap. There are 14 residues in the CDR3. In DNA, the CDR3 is TGTGCCAGCAGTTTAATGGGAGAAACCGGGGAGCTGTTTTTT. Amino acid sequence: CASSLMGETGELFF.

In DNA, the CDR3 is TGTGCCAGCAGCGTAGACGGAGGCGCCTACAATGAGCAGTTCTTC. It translates to CASSVDGGAYNEQFF. The J gene is TRBJ2-1, the V gene TRBV9; tentatively, D is TRBD2 (5 bases). Trimming shortened V by 0 bases and J by 2 bases, and 9 bases separated the two germline ends. This CDR3 spans 15 amino acids. Per germline, CDR1 SGDLS and CDR2 YYNGEE.